Below, one T cell receptor beta chain is given with its context. The source of the sample is a study of T cells in Graves' hyperthyroidism and ophthalmopathy. CDR1 is SGHDN, CDR2 FVKESK, per germline. The CDR3 is made up of 16 amino acids. V dropped 4 bases and J dropped 6; count of bases not matched to a gene: 13. RNA transcripts served as the template for amplifying TCR beta CDR3 regions. HTBI primers were the set used in a first-round RT-PCR of the TCR CDR3. Each CDR3 protein is one row after TCRdb ran MiXCR on the multiplex PCR reads. The repertoire holds about 400,000 distinct CDR3 sequences, with roughly 14% as singletons.

Material: blood. The TCR was taken from a woman aged 18-30 years with Graves' hyperthyroidism. The V and J genes are TRBV14 and TRBJ2-5; TRBD2 matches 8 bases. The CDR3 protein is CASSPFTGGPVKTQYF. The CDR3 DNA is TGTGCCAGCAGCCCCTTTACGGGGGGGCCTGTGAAGACCCAGTACTTC.